The 4 T cell receptor beta chains below were found in one sample sequenced in a study of blood T cells in healthy people across ages. The authors ran a second PCR of roughly 6 to 12 cycles using a sample-barcoded 5' primer and a J-beta primer mix. TCRdb re-analysed the 5' RACE reads in MiXCR, keeping a single row per CDR3 protein. The table shows approximately 960,000 distinct CDR3 sequences, with 29% occurring only once. The sample was also reused in another study, on T cells of mothers and their children.

The sample comprised blood. Receptors originate from a middle-aged woman in good health.

In its sample, this clonotype was seen many times. The chain links TRBV7-9 to TRBJ2-7, with TRBD1 matching 9 bases. V shed 3 bases, J shed 0 bases, and the junction held 6 bases outside the gene matches. Germline-derived CDR1 and CDR2 are SEHNR and FQNEAQ (reference sequence). The CDR3 has 16 amino acids. The CDR3 protein is CASSFDGTGSSYEQYF. CDR3 DNA: TGTGCCAGCAGCTTTGACGGGACAGGGAGCTCCTACGAGCAGTACTTC. Full variable domain (missing parts from reference TRBV7-9 and TRBJ2-7): DTGVSQNPRHKITKRGQNVTFRCDPISEHNRLYWYRQTLGQGPEFLTYFQNEAQLEKSRLLSDRFSAERPKGSFSTLEIQRTEQGDSAMYLCASSFDGTGSSYEQYFGPGTRLTVT.

Comments on this clonotype: Relative to the germline gene, one junction end is altered; a read error may explain this. V usage is TRBV12-3 or TRBV12-4 and J usage is TRBJ2-7; D is unclear. This CDR3 spans 14 amino acids. CDR3 coding DNA: TGTGTCAGCTGTTTTGGCGGATTCTCCTACGAGCAGTACTTC. This codes for CVSCFGGFSYEQYF.

This clonotype has ten or more counts. The chain recombines TRBV6-1 with TRBJ1-2; D unclear. Germline lookup yields CDR1 MNHNS and CDR2 SASEGT. This CDR3 is 13 amino acids long. The ends were cut back, 2 bases at V and 1 base at J, with 5 bases in the middle. The CDR3 region has the DNA TGTGCCAGCAGTGAAAGGGATAACTATGGCTACACCTTC. Protein sequence: CASSERDNYGYTF.

This clonotype appeared many times. The V gene is TRBV10-3, the J gene TRBJ2-3, with 7 nucleotides matching TRBD1. This CDR3 has 12 amino acids. V shed 11 bases, J shed 2 bases, and the junction held 4 bases outside the gene matches. Per the germline V gene, CDR1 is ENHRY and CDR2 is SYGVKD. CDR3 sequence: CASTGVTDTQYF. The CDR3 DNA sequence: TGTGCCTCCACAGGGGTCACAGATACGCAGTATTTT.